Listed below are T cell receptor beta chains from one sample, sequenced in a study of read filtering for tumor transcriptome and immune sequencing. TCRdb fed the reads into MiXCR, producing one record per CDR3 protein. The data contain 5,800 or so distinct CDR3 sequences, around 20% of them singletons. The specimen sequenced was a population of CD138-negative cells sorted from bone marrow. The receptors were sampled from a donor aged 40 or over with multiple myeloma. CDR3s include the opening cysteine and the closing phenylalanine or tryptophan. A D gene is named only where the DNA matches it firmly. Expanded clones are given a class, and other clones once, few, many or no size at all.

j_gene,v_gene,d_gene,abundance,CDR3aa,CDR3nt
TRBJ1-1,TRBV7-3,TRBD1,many,CASSLHGQGAEAFF,TGTGCCAGCAGCCTCCACGGACAGGGCGCTGAAGCTTTCTTT
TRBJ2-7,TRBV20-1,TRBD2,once,CSARDRTSVHYEQYF,TGCAGTGCTAGAGATCGAACTAGCGTGCACTACGAGCAGTACTTC
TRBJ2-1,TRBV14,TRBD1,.,CASSPSRQGSYEQFF,TGTGCCAGCAGCCCCTCGAGACAGGGTAGCTACGAGCAGTTCTTC
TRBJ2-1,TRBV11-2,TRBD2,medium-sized,CASSLSGRAMDEQFF,TGTGCCAGCAGCTTAAGCGGGAGGGCCATGGATGAGCAGTTCTTC
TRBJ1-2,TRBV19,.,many,CASSKTVYGYTF,TGTGCCAGTAGTAAGACAGTCTATGGCTACACCTTC
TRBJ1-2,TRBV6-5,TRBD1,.,CAGSYSLGTGSDGYTF,TGTGCCGGCAGTTACTCTCTCGGGACAGGGTCTGACGGCTACACCTTC
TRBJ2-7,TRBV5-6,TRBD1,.,CASSYRDRWAYGQYF,TGTGCGAGCAGCTACCGGGACAGGTGGGCCTACGGGCAGTACTTC
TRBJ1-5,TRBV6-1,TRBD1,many,CASSEQGQGGMGNQPQHF,TGTGCCAGCAGTGAACAAGGACAGGGGGGAATGGGCAATCAGCCCCAGCATTTT
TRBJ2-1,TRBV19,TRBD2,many,CASSVAGGPHNEQFF,TGTGCCAGTAGTGTAGCGGGAGGGCCCCACAATGAGCAGTTCTTC
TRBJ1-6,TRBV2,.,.,CARILQRDLPLHF,TGTGCCCGCATCCTACAGCGCGATTTACCCCTCCACTTT
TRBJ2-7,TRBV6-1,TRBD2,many,CASRKGTSGRNEQYF,TGTGCCAGCAGGAAGGGGACTAGCGGGAGAAACGAGCAGTACTTC
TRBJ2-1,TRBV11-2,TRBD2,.,CASSLEFAGGRREQFF,TGTGCCAGCAGCTTAGAATTTGCGGGAGGGCGGCGGGAGCAGTTCTTC
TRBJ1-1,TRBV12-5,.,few,CASVPESATEAFF,TGTGCTAGTGTACCGGAATCGGCCACTGAAGCTTTCTTT
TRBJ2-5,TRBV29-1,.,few,CSDRGQPVSGAQYF,TGCAGCGACCGAGGACAGCCCGTCAGCGGGGCCCAGTACTTC
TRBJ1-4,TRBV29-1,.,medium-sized,CSVEQRVGEKLFF,TGCAGCGTTGAACAGAGGGTCGGTGAAAAACTGTTTTTT
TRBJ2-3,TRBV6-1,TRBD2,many,CANKERVAGSTDTQYF,TGTGCCAACAAAGAGAGGGTAGCGGGATCCACAGATACGCAGTATTTT
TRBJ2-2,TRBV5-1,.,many,CASSLARGRVVSGELFF,TGCGCCAGCAGCCTCGCCAGGGGCAGGGTTGTCTCCGGGGAGCTGTTTTTT
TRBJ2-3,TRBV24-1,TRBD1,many,CATSGQGVVDTQYF,TGTGCCACCAGCGGACAGGGGGTCGTGGATACGCAGTATTTT
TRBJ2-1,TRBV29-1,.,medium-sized,CSAYAPDFYNEQFF,TGCAGCGCTTACGCCCCGGACTTTTACAATGAGCAGTTCTTC
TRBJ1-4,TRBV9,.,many,CASSYGNPATNEKLFF,TGTGCCAGCAGCTACGGGAACCCAGCAACTAATGAAAAACTGTTTTTT
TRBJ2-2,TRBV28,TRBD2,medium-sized,CASSSSGRAMTGELFF,TGTGCCAGCAGTTCTAGCGGGAGGGCCATGACCGGGGAGCTGTTTTTT
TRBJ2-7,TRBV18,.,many,CASSPDSSSYEQYF,TGTGCCAGCTCACCTGATTCTAGCTCCTACGAGCAGTACTTC
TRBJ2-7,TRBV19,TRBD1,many,CASSTDGTANPYEQYF,TGTGCCAGTAGTACGGACGGGACAGCCAACCCCTACGAGCAGTACTTC
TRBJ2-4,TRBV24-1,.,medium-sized,CATSDSGEAKNIQYF,TGTGCCACCAGTGATTCGGGCGAGGCCAAAAACATTCAGTACTTC
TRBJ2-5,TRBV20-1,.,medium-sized,CSARAGLETQYF,TGCAGTGCTAGAGCTGGGCTCGAGACCCAGTACTTC
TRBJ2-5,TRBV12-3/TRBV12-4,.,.,CASSLRSNQEAQYF,TGTGCCAGCAGTCTAAGGTCCAATCAAGAGGCCCAGTACTTC
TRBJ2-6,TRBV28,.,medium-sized,CASRGGANVLTF,TGTGCCAGCAGGGGTGGGGCCAACGTCCTGACTTTC
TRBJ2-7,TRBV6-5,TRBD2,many,CASSYSALAGFEQYF,TGTGCCAGCAGTTACTCTGCGCTAGCGGGATTCGAGCAGTACTTC
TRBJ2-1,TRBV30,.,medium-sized,CAWSGLGPKDEQFF,TGTGCCTGGAGTGGTTTAGGACCGAAAGATGAGCAGTTCTTC
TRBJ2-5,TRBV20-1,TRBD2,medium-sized,CSARTSGTETQYF,TGCAGTGCTAGGACTAGCGGGACGGAGACCCAGTACTTC
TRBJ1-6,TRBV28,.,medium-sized,CASSSTISPLHF,TGTGCCAGCAGCAGTACCATTTCACCCCTCCACTTT
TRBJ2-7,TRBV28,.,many,CASSLDKYEQYF,TGTGCCAGCAGTTTAGACAAATACGAGCAGTACTTC
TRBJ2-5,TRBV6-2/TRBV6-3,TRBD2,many,CATQLAGLETQYF,TGTGCCACACAACTAGCGGGATTGGAGACCCAGTACTTC
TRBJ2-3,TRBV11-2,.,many,CASSFPQDTQYF,TGTGCCAGCAGCTTTCCCCAGGATACGCAGTATTTT
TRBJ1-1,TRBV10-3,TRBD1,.,CTIRGTEGSTEAFF,TGTACCATCAGGGGGACGGAGGGGAGCACTGAAGCCTTCTTT
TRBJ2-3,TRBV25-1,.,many,CASSDEVAKRADRFSQYF,TGTGCCAGCAGTGATGAGGTCGCGAAGCGGGCCGATCGGTTCTCGCAGTATTTT
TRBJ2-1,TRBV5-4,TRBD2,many,CASRSGTSGYNEQFF,TGTGCCAGCAGATCCGGGACTAGCGGATACAATGAGCAGTTCTTC
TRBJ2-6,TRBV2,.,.,CASIGCGSGANVLTF,TGCGCCAGCATCGGGTGTGGCTCTGGGGCCAACGTCCTGACTTTC
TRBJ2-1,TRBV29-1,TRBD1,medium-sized,CSVTGTGANEQFF,TGCAGCGTTACGGGGACAGGGGCCAATGAGCAGTTCTTC
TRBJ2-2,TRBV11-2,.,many,CASSAHFTGELFF,TGTGCCAGCAGCGCTCACTTCACCGGGGAGCTGTTTTTT
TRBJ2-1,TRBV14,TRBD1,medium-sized,CASSPSGQGSYEQFF,TGTGCCAGCAGCCCCTCGGGACAGGGTAGCTATGAGCAGTTCTTC
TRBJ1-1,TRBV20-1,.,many,CSARADTEAFF,TGCAGTGCTAGAGCCGACACTGAAGCTTTCTTT
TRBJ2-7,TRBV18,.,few,CASSPSSGRAYEQYF,TGTGCCAGCTCACCATCTTCAGGGCGCGCCTACGAGCAGTACTTC
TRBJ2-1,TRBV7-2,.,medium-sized,CASSPEGVAAYNEQFF,TGTGCCAGCAGCCCCGAGGGCGTGGCCGCCTACAATGAGCAGTTCTTC
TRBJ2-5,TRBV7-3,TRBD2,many,CASSPRGLAGVERQETQYF,TGTGCCAGCAGCCCACGGGGACTAGCGGGAGTAGAGAGGCAAGAGACCCAGTACTTC
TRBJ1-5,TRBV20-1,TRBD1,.,CSAATGLPSNQPQHF,TGCAGTGCTGCGACAGGGTTACCTAGCAATCAGCCCCAGCATTTT
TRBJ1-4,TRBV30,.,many,CAWSFYRRAGEKLFF,TGTGCCTGGAGTTTCTACAGGCGGGCTGGTGAAAAACTGTTTTTT
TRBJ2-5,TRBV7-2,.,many,CASSLAGARIETQYF,TGTGCCAGCAGCTTAGCAGGGGCGCGGATAGAGACCCAGTACTTC
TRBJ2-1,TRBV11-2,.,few,CASTRGAGVNYNEQFF,TGTGCCAGCACCCGCGGGGCAGGGGTTAACTACAATGAGCAGTTCTTC
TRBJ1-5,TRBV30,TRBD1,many,CAWSGGQGGQPQHF,TGTGCCTGGAGTGGCGGACAGGGGGGTCAGCCCCAGCATTTT
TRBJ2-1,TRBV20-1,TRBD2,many,CSARGLAGDGLNEQFF,TGCAGTGCTAGGGGACTAGCGGGCGACGGGCTCAATGAGCAGTTCTTC
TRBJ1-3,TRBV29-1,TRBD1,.,CSVLRDRGGNTIYF,TGCAGCGTCTTAAGGGACAGGGGAGGAAACACCATATATTTT
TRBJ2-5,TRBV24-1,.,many,CATSDTTRGQETQYF,TGTGCCACCAGTGATACCACCAGGGGCCAAGAGACCCAGTACTTC
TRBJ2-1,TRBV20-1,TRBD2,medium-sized,CSASSAGGIGEQFF,TGCAGTGCTAGCTCGGCGGGAGGGATCGGTGAGCAGTTCTTC
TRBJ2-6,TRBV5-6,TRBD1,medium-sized,CASSPLGRDRASGANVLTF,TGTGCCAGCAGCCCACTTGGACGGGACAGGGCCTCTGGGGCCAACGTCCTGACTTTC